The 20 T cell receptor beta chains below come from one sample, sequenced in a study of blood T cells in healthy people across ages. Combining a sample-barcoded 5' primer with a J-beta primer mix, a second PCR ran for 7 to 11 cycles. TCRdb re-analysed the 5' RACE reads in MiXCR, keeping a single row per CDR3 protein. This table has some 1,800,000 distinct CDR3 sequences, around 42% appearing once. The sequenced sample was blood. The source of these receptors is a human donor in good health.

This clonotype has a handful of counts. This rearrangement joins TRBV7-3 to TRBJ2-1; tentatively, D is TRBD1 (6 bases). Trimming pared 0 bases from V and 8 bases from J, leaving 11 bases between. Germline-derived CDR1 and CDR2 are SGHTA and FQGTGA. The CDR3 sequence is 14 residues long. This CDR3 is CASSLTAGVDEQFF. The CDR3 nucleotides are TGTGCCAGCAGCTTAACGGCAGGGGTGGATGAGCAGTTCTTC. The whole variable domain, remainder taken from reference TRBV7-3 and TRBJ2-1, is GAGVSQTPSNKVTEKGKYVELRCDPISGHTALYWYRQSLGQGPEFLIYFQGTGAADDSGLPNDRFFAVRPEGSVSTLKIQRTERGDSAVYLCASSLTAGVDEQFFGPGTRLTVL.

This clonotype was recorded at least ten times. The rearrangement joins TRBV20-1 to TRBJ2-5; 10 nucleotides match TRBD1. Germline CDR1 is DFQATT and CDR2 is SNEGSKA (reference sequence). This CDR3 is 14 amino acids long. Trimming cost V 3 bases and J 5 bases; bases outside gene matches: 6. The DNA for the CDR3 is TGCAGTGCTAGGACAGGGGGCTTCGGCGAGACCCAGTACTTC. Translated, it gives CSARTGGFGETQYF.

This clonotype was observed a handful of times. This sequence joins TRBV6-6 and TRBJ1-2; weak D call: TRBD1 (6 bases). Trimming shortened V by 10 bases and J by 4 bases, and 13 bases separated the two germline ends. CDR1 and CDR2 from the germline V gene are MNHNY and SVGAGI (reference sequence). The CDR3 runs to 12 residues. The CDR3 spells CATITGLYGYTF. The CDR3 DNA reads TGTGCCACCATAACAGGGCTCTATGGCTACACCTTC.

This clonotype was seen a few times. The V and J genes are TRBV6-2 or TRBV6-3 and TRBJ2-7; tentatively, D is TRBD1 (6 bases). V lost 6 bases to trimming and J lost 0 bases, with 18 bases between them. CDR1 MNHEY and CDR2 SVGEGT come from the germline V gene. The CDR3 spans 16 residues. CDR3 sequence: CASRIPGTRNSYEQYF. For the CDR3, the DNA is TGTGCCAGCAGAATACCCGGGACACGGAACTCCTACGAGCAGTACTTC.

In this sample, this clonotype turned up a few times. This chain connects TRBV7-2 to TRBJ2-5; possibly TRBD1 for D (6 bases). The CDR3 is made up of 14 amino acids. Trimming took off 2 bases at V and 7 bases at J, with 14 bases between the two ends. Germline V gene sequence: CDR1 SGHTA, CDR2 FQGNSA. CDR3 coding DNA: TGTGCCAGCAGCTTACTTGCAGGGGAAGCGACCCAGTACTTC. Its translation: CASSLLAGEATQYF. Variable domain in full (rest from reference TRBV7-2 and TRBJ2-5): GAGVSQSPSNKVTEKGKDVELRCDPISGHTALYWYRQSLGQGLEFLIYFQGNSAPDKSGLPSDRFSAERTGGSVSTLTIQRTQQEDSAVYLCASSLLAGEATQYFGPGTRLLVL.

In its sample, this clonotype was seen a few times. The chain joins TRBV5-5 to TRBJ2-3; 11 nucleotides match TRBD2. Per germline, CDR1 SGHKS and CDR2 YYEKEE (reference sequence). Trimming removed 2 bases from V and 0 bases from J; junction bases left unmatched: 11. The CDR3 is 19 residues long. The CDR3 loop is CASSFRGLAARSSTDTQYF. CDR3 nucleotide sequence: TGTGCCAGCAGCTTTAGGGGACTAGCGGCTCGATCTAGCACAGATACGCAGTATTTT.

The genes are TRBV27 and TRBJ1-2; D may be TRBD1 (5 bases). The germline V and J ends were trimmed by 2 bases and 7 bases, with 14 bases remaining between them. The CDR3 length is 14 residues. Germline V gives CDR1 MNHEY, CDR2 SMNVEV (reference sequence). DNA of the CDR3: TGTGCCAGCAGTTTAGGGGGACCACTATCTGGCTACACCTTC. Its translation: CASSLGGPLSGYTF.

This clonotype has a handful of counts. The chain carries TRBV4-3 and TRBJ2-6; D is unresolved. The CDR3 extends over 17 amino acids. Looked up from germline, CDR1 is LGHNA and CDR2 is YSLEER. V gave up 3 bases and J gave up 0 bases, with 12 bases separating them. CDR3 bases: TGCGCCAGCAGCCAGGACGTGGACCACTCTGGGGCCAACGTCCTGACTTTC. As protein: CASSQDVDHSGANVLTF.

This clonotype turned up a few times. The V call is TRBV27, the J call TRBJ2-2, with a tentative D call TRBD1 (5 bases). V was clipped by 5 bases and J by 1 base, with 11 bases between them. CDR3 length: 15 amino acids. Germline V lookup: CDR1 MNHEY, CDR2 SMNVEV (reference sequence). Here the CDR3 reads CASSPQDGNTGELFF. The CDR3 bases are TGTGCCAGCAGTCCACAGGATGGGAACACCGGGGAGCTGTTTTTT.

The CDR3: CASSLAYPKETQYF. CDR3 sequence (DNA): TGTGCCAGCAGCTTAGCTTATCCAAAAGAGACCCAGTACTTC. V gene TRBV7-2 combines with J gene TRBJ2-5; D is ambiguous. From germline, CDR1 is SGHTA and CDR2 FQGNSA. This CDR3 spans 14 amino acids. Trimming removed 0 bases from V and 3 bases from J, with 8 bases in between.

The chain uses TRBV2 and TRBJ1-5; no definite D call. CDR3 size: 14 residues. Trimming cost V 8 bases and J 4 bases, with 15 bases left between them. CDR1 is SNHLY, CDR2 FYNNEI, per germline. The chain's CDR3 is CASAGISRNQPQHF. The CDR3 DNA reads as TGTGCCAGCGCCGGAATTTCGCGGAATCAGCCCCAGCATTTT.

J is TRBJ2-7 and V is TRBV29-1; no firm D call. V shed 6 bases and J shed 6 bases, with 21 bases lying between them. The CDR3 extends over 14 amino acids. CDR1 SQVTM and CDR2 ANQGSEA come from the germline V gene. CDR3 loop: CSVTLHDKGIEQYF. The DNA for the CDR3 is TGCAGCGTCACCCTGCATGACAAAGGGATCGAGCAGTACTTC.

This sequence joins TRBV24-1 and TRBJ2-2; 7 nucleotides agree with TRBD2. V lost 3 bases to trimming and J lost 1 base; unmatched junction nucleotides: 4. The CDR3 extends over 16 amino acids. The germline gives CDR1 KGHDR, CDR2 SFDVKD. The CDR3 bases are TGTGCCACCAGTGATGTGACTAGCCGGAACACCGGGGAGCTGTTTTTT. It specifies CATSDVTSRNTGELFF.

The rearrangement uses TRBV5-5 and TRBJ2-5; TRBD1 matches 8 bases. This CDR3 comprises 15 residues. Germline V gene sequence: CDR1 SGHKS, CDR2 YYEKEE (reference sequence). The ends lost 2 bases at V and 7 bases at J; junction bases unmatched: 10. CDR3 amino acids: CASSLTSDREGTQYF. CDR3 in DNA: TGTGCCAGCAGCTTAACCTCGGACAGGGAAGGGACCCAGTACTTC.

J is TRBJ2-3 and V is TRBV5-1, with D uncertain. The ends were cut back, 2 bases at V and 5 bases at J, with 12 bases in the middle. The germline gives CDR1 SGHRS, CDR2 YFSETQ. The CDR3 length is 14 residues. The DNA for the CDR3 is TGCGCCAGCAGCTTCAGTGGGGTAGGAGATACGCAGTATTTT. This encodes CASSFSGVGDTQYF.

This clonotype was counted between two and nine times. J is TRBJ1-1 and V is TRBV20-1; a possible D gene is TRBD1 (5 bases). CDR1 and CDR2 (germline): DFQATT, SNEGSKA (reference sequence). Deletions cut 1 base from V and 0 bases from J, with 12 bases between. The length of the CDR3 is 15 residues. Written as DNA, the CDR3 is TGCAGTGCTAGAGTTATACAGGATATGAACACTGAAGCTTTCTTT. Translating it yields CSARVIQDMNTEAFF.

Only a few counts were recorded for this clonotype. V is TRBV4-3 and J is TRBJ2-7, with TRBD2 matching 13 bases. Losses at the gene ends were 3 bases for V and 3 bases for J; bases not matched to a gene: 2. The CDR3 loop spans 15 amino acids. The germline gives CDR1 LGHNA, CDR2 YSLEER. CDR3 nucleotide sequence: TGCGCCAGCAGCCAGACTAGCGGGGGGAACTACGAGCAGTACTTC. Encoded protein: CASSQTSGGNYEQYF.

The rearrangement uses TRBV4-2 and TRBJ2-5, with D perhaps assigned TRBD1 or TRBD2 (5 bases each). The V gene lost 2 bases and the J gene lost 2 bases, with 9 bases spanning the gap. The CDR3 loop spans 14 amino acids. Looked up from germline, CDR1 is LGHNA and CDR2 is YNFKEQ. CDR3 nucleotides: TGTGCCAGCAGCCAATGGGGACCTCAAGAGACCCAGTACTTC. Amino acids: CASSQWGPQETQYF.

The chain is built from TRBV6-6 and TRBJ2-5; possibly TRBD1 for D (6 bases). With 0 bases removed from V and 0 bases from J, the gap between germline ends came to 8 bases. Germline V gene lookup returns CDR1 MNHNY and CDR2 SVGAGI (reference sequence). This CDR3 is built from 15 residues. The DNA of the CDR3 is TGTGCCAGCAGTTACTCAGGGGGACACCAAGAGACCCAGTACTTC. Its translation: CASSYSGGHQETQYF.

The chain couples TRBV9 to TRBJ2-1, with D possibly matching TRBD1 (6 bases). The CDR3 has 15 amino acids. V lost 4 bases and J 7 bases, leaving 18 bases between the germline ends. Germline CDR1 SGDLS, CDR2 YYNGEE. The CDR3 is CASSPTGTFGNEQFF. CDR3 sequence (DNA): TGTGCCAGCAGCCCCACTGGGACATTCGGAAATGAGCAGTTCTTC.